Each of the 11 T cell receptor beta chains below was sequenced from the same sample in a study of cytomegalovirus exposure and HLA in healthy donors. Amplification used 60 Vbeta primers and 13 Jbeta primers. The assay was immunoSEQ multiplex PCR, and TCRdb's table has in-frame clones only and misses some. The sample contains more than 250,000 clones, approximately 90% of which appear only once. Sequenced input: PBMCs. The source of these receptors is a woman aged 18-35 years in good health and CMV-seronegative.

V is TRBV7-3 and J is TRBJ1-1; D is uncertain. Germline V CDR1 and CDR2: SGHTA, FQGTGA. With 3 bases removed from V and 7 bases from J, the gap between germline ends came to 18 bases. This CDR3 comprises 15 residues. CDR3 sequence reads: CASSLGGLGLGEAFF. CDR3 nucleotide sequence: TGTGCCAGCAGCTTGGGAGGGTTGGGTTTGGGTGAAGCTTTCTTT.

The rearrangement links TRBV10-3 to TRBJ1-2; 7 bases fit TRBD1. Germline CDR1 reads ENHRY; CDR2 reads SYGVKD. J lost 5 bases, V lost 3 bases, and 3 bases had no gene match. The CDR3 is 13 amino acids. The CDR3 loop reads CAISDGTEYGYTF. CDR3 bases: TGTGCCATCAGTGACGGGACAGAGTATGGCTACACCTTC.

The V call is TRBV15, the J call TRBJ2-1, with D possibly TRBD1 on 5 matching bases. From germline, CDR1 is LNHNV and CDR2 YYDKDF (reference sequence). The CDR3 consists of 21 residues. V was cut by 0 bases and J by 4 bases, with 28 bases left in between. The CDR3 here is CATSRDYWGRELPLPYNEQFF. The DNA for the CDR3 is TGTGCCACCAGCAGAGATTATTGGGGCCGCGAACTACCACTCCCTTACAATGAGCAGTTCTTC.

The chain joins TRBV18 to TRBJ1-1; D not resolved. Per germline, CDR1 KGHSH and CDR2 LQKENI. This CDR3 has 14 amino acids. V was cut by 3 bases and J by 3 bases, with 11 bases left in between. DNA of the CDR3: TGTGCCAGCTCACCCACCTCGGAGTACACTGAAGCTTTCTTT. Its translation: CASSPTSEYTEAFF.

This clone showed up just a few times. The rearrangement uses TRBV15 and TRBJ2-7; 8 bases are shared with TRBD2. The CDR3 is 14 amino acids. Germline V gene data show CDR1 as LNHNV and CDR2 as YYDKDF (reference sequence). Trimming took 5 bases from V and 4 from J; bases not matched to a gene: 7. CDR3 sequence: CATSLRGGQYEQYF. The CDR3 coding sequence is TGTGCCACCAGCCTTCGGGGGGGGCAATACGAGCAGTACTTC. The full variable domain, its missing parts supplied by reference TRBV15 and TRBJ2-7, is DAMVIQNPRYQVTQFGKPVTLSCSQTLNHNVMYWYQQKSSQAPKLLFHYYDKDFNNEADTPDNFQSRRPNTSFCFLDIRSPGLGDTAMYLCATSLRGGQYEQYFGPGTRLTVT.

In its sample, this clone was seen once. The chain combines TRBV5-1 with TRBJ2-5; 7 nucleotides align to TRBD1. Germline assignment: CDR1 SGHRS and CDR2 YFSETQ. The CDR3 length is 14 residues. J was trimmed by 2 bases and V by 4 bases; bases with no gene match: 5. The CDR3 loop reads CASSRQGHQETQYF. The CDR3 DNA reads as TGCGCCAGCAGCCGACAGGGCCATCAAGAGACCCAGTACTTC.

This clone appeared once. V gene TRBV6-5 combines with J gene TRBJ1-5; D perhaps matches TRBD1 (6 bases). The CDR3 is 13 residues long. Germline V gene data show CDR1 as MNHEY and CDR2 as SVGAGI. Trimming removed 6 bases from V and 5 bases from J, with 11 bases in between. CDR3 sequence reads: CASRSDRYQPQHF. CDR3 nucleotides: TGTGCCAGCAGGAGCGACAGGTATCAGCCCCAGCATTTT.

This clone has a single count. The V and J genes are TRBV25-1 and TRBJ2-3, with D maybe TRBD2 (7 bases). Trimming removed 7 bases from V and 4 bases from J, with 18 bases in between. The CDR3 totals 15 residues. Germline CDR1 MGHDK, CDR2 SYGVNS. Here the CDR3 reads CASTSGRGGADTQYF. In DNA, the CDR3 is TGTGCCAGCACTTCTGGTAGGGGGGGTGCAGATACGCAGTATTTT.

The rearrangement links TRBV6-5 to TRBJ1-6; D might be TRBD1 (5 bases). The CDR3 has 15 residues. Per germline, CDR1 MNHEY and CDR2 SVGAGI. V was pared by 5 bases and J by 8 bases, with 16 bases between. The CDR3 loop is CASSLLGQGDSPLHF. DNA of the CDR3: TGTGCCAGCAGTCTCCTCGGGCAGGGCGATTCACCCCTCCACTTT.

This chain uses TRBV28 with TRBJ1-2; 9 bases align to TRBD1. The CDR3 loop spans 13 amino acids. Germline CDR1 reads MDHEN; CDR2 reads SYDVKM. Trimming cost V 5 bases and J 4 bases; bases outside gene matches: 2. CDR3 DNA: TGTGCCAGCAGTACGGGACAGGGCTATGGCTACACCTTC. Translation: CASSTGQGYGYTF.

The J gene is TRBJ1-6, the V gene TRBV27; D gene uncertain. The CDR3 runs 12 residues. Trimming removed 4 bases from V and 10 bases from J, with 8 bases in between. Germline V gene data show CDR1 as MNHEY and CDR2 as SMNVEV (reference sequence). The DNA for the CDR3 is TGTGCCAGCAGTTCGCCGGGGTCACCCCTCCACTTT. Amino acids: CASSSPGSPLHF.